A selection of T cell receptor beta chains follows, all from one sample in a study of identical twins. TCRdb reanalysed the 5' RACE reads using MiXCR and keeps one entry per CDR3 protein. The sample comprises nearly 900,000 distinct CDR3 sequences, roughly an eighth of which are singletons, and roughly 1.5% rests with the top ten. This same sample was also part of a study on yellow fever vaccine responses in identical twins.

Sequenced: PBMCs. The receptors originated from a woman aged 18-29 years in good health. The CDR3 runs from the conserved cysteine through the conserved F or W. The order of the fields is D gene, V gene, J gene, clone size, CDR3 protein, CDR3 DNA. D genes are given only for firm matches. Rows may omit the clone size; those that give it use once, few, many or a size class.

D: NA; V: TRBV20-1; J: TRBJ2-3; size: NA; CDR3: CSASVDTQYF; DNA: TGCAGTGCTAGCGTGGATACGCAGTATTTT
D: NA; V: TRBV5-1; J: TRBJ1-1; size: NA; CDR3: CASSFSPEFEAFF; DNA: TGCGCCAGCAGCTTTTCGCCCGAATTCGAAGCTTTCTTT
D: NA; V: TRBV24-1; J: TRBJ2-1; size: few; CDR3: CATSERSSRYNEQFF; DNA: TGTGCCACCAGTGAGAGGTCCTCTCGTTACAATGAGCAGTTCTTC
D: NA; V: TRBV12-3/TRBV12-4; J: TRBJ1-3; size: few; CDR3: CASSTVGGRRNTIYF; DNA: TGTGCCAGCAGTACCGTCGGGGGGAGGAGAAACACCATATATTTT
D: NA; V: TRBV5-1; J: TRBJ2-7; size: many; CDR3: CASSSDSRYEQYF; DNA: TGCGCCAGCAGCAGCGACAGCCGCTACGAGCAGTACTTC
D: NA; V: TRBV15; J: TRBJ2-1; size: NA; CDR3: CATSRVRSNEQFF; DNA: TGTGCCACCAGCAGAGTTCGCAGCAATGAGCAGTTCTTC
D: TRBD2; V: TRBV11-2; J: TRBJ2-2; size: NA; CDR3: CASSIETSAGELFF; DNA: TGTGCCAGCAGCATAGAGACTAGCGCCGGGGAGCTGTTTTTT
D: TRBD2; V: TRBV7-2; J: TRBJ2-7; size: NA; CDR3: CASRKSGSPPYEQYF; DNA: TGTGCCAGCAGAAAGAGCGGGAGCCCTCCCTACGAGCAGTACTTC
D: NA; V: TRBV20-1; J: TRBJ2-1; size: NA; CDR3: CSARANNNEQFF; DNA: TGCAGTGCTAGAGCCAATAACAATGAGCAGTTCTTC
D: TRBD1; V: TRBV27; J: TRBJ1-6; size: NA; CDR3: CASTVTGGGSPLHF; DNA: TGTGCCAGCACCGTGACAGGGGGAGGTTCACCCCTCCACTTT
D: TRBD1; V: TRBV7-9; J: TRBJ2-1; size: NA; CDR3: CASSHLRTGSQNEQFF; DNA: TGTGCCAGCAGCCACCTCAGGACAGGATCCCAAAATGAGCAGTTCTTC
D: NA; V: TRBV4-2; J: TRBJ2-2; size: NA; CDR3: CASTGGDNTGELFF; DNA: TGTGCCAGCACCGGGGGAGATAACACCGGGGAGCTGTTTTTT
D: NA; V: TRBV28; J: TRBJ2-3; size: few; CDR3: CASSSTPGIRTDTQYF; DNA: TGTGCCAGCAGTTCAACCCCAGGGATAAGAACAGATACGCAGTATTTT
D: TRBD1; V: TRBV19; J: TRBJ2-7; size: NA; CDR3: CASSRTGLVDEQYF; DNA: TGTGCCAGTAGTAGGACAGGGTTGGTCGACGAGCAGTACTTC
D: NA; V: TRBV7-6; J: TRBJ2-3; size: few; CDR3: CASSSTALPALTDTQYF; DNA: TGTGCCAGCAGCTCGACAGCTCTGCCCGCCCTCACAGATACGCAGTATTTT
D: NA; V: TRBV15; J: TRBJ2-4; size: NA; CDR3: CATSRDMNTKNIQYF; DNA: TGTGCCACCAGCAGAGATATGAATACCAAAAACATTCAGTACTTC
D: NA; V: TRBV14; J: TRBJ2-5; size: NA; CDR3: CASSQLLGKTQYF; DNA: TGTGCCAGCAGCCAATTACTAGGGAAGACCCAGTACTTC
D: NA; V: TRBV15; J: TRBJ1-5; size: few; CDR3: CATSRPFGQPQHF; DNA: TGTGCCACCAGCAGGCCTTTTGGTCAGCCCCAGCATTTT
D: NA; V: TRBV28; J: TRBJ2-3; size: NA; CDR3: CASSFLGRGGTQYF; DNA: TGTGCCAGCAGTTTTTTGGGCAGGGGAGGGACGCAGTATTTT
D: TRBD1; V: TRBV5-1; J: TRBJ2-1; size: many; CDR3: CASSGQGAYNEQFF; DNA: TGTGCCAGCAGTGGACAGGGGGCCTACAATGAGCAGTTCTTC
D: NA; V: TRBV11-1; J: TRBJ2-5; size: NA; CDR3: CASSRRGTETQYF; DNA: TGTGCCAGCAGCCGCAGGGGGACTGAGACCCAGTACTTC
D: TRBD1; V: TRBV12-3/TRBV12-4; J: TRBJ1-3; size: few; CDR3: CASRETGVSGNTIYF; DNA: TGTGCCAGCAGGGAAACAGGGGTCTCTGGAAACACCATATATTTT
D: NA; V: TRBV5-6; J: TRBJ2-2; size: many; CDR3: CASSLYWNTGELFF; DNA: TGTGCCAGCAGCTTGTATTGGAACACCGGGGAGCTGTTTTTT
D: NA; V: TRBV2; J: TRBJ2-1; size: NA; CDR3: CASIEDRNNEQFF; DNA: TGTGCCAGTATCGAAGACAGAAACAATGAGCAGTTCTTC
D: NA; V: TRBV4-1; J: TRBJ1-6; size: NA; CDR3: CASSHDWASPLHF; DNA: TGCGCCAGCAGCCACGATTGGGCTTCACCCCTCCACTTT
D: NA; V: TRBV20-1; J: TRBJ2-2; size: NA; CDR3: CSASSPSTGELFF; DNA: TGCAGTGCTAGTTCGCCCTCCACCGGGGAGCTGTTTTTT
D: TRBD2; V: TRBV19; J: TRBJ2-7; size: NA; CDR3: CASSNLPGLGPYEQYF; DNA: TGTGCCAGTAGTAACCTTCCGGGACTAGGGCCCTACGAGCAGTACTTC
D: NA; V: TRBV5-1; J: TRBJ2-2; size: NA; CDR3: CASRSSALDTGELFF; DNA: TGCGCCAGCAGATCGTCGGCGTTGGACACCGGGGAGCTGTTTTTT
D: NA; V: TRBV15; J: TRBJ2-1; size: NA; CDR3: CATSRPTGPQLTNEQFF; DNA: TGTGCCACCAGCAGACCCACGGGGCCCCAATTAACCAATGAGCAGTTCTTC
D: NA; V: TRBV28; J: TRBJ1-1; size: few; CDR3: CASSLLKTEERGYGLNTEAFF; DNA: TGTGCCAGCAGTTTACTTAAGACCGAGGAACGTGGGTACGGACTGAACACTGAAGCTTTCTTT
D: NA; V: TRBV11-3; J: TRBJ2-2; size: NA; CDR3: CASSPAGLTGELFF; DNA: TGTGCCAGCAGCCCGGCGGGTTTGACCGGGGAGCTGTTTTTT
D: NA; V: TRBV10-3; J: TRBJ2-7; size: NA; CDR3: CAISETNYEQYF; DNA: TGTGCCATCAGTGAAACCAACTACGAGCAGTACTTC
D: NA; V: TRBV7-2; J: TRBJ1-2; size: NA; CDR3: CASSARQVSFYGYTF; DNA: TGTGCCAGCAGCGCTCGACAGGTCTCTTTCTATGGCTACACCTTC
D: TRBD1; V: TRBV6-6; J: TRBJ2-2; size: NA; CDR3: CAATTGATWGGELFF; DNA: TGTGCCGCGACAACAGGGGCGACTTGGGGCGGGGAGCTGTTTTTT
D: NA; V: TRBV4-2; J: TRBJ2-1; size: NA; CDR3: CASSQVSGDSYNEQFF; DNA: TGTGCCAGCAGCCAAGTAAGTGGGGACTCCTACAATGAGCAGTTCTTC
D: TRBD2; V: TRBV5-1; J: TRBJ2-7; size: NA; CDR3: CASSLYPLGTSGSTAYEQYF; DNA: TGCGCCAGCAGCTTATACCCCCTTGGGACTAGCGGGAGTACCGCCTACGAGCAGTACTTC
D: NA; V: TRBV12-5; J: TRBJ2-2; size: few; CDR3: CASGLVIRLANTGELFF; DNA: TGTGCTAGTGGTTTGGTAATCAGGTTAGCGAACACCGGGGAGCTGTTTTTT
D: NA; V: TRBV4-1; J: TRBJ2-2; size: NA; CDR3: CASSQVSPRNTGELFF; DNA: TGCGCCAGCAGCCAAGTTAGCCCAAGGAACACCGGGGAGCTGTTTTTT
D: NA; V: TRBV7-9; J: TRBJ1-3; size: few; CDR3: CASSRAFGLGNTIYF; DNA: TGTGCCAGCAGCCGGGCTTTCGGGCTCGGAAACACCATATATTTT
D: TRBD1; V: TRBV12-3/TRBV12-4; J: TRBJ1-1; size: few; CDR3: CASAHSTGAKAFF; DNA: TGTGCCAGCGCTCATTCGACAGGGGCAAAAGCTTTCTTT
D: NA; V: TRBV5-1; J: TRBJ1-1; size: NA; CDR3: CASSLGTQTVNTEAFF; DNA: TGCGCCAGCAGCTTGGGGACGCAGACGGTGAACACTGAAGCTTTCTTT
D: NA; V: TRBV20-1; J: TRBJ2-3; size: NA; CDR3: CSARVRASGNTDTQYF; DNA: TGCAGTGCTAGAGTGAGGGCCTCAGGGAACACAGATACGCAGTATTTT
D: NA; V: TRBV5-1; J: TRBJ2-1; size: many; CDR3: CASSPSLGSSYNEQFF; DNA: TGCGCCAGCAGCCCCAGCCTGGGGAGCTCCTACAATGAGCAGTTCTTC
D: NA; V: TRBV20-1; J: TRBJ2-7; size: NA; CDR3: CSARDSLGYEQYF; DNA: TGCAGTGCTAGAGATTCCCTGGGCTACGAGCAGTACTTC
D: NA; V: TRBV2; J: TRBJ2-6; size: few; CDR3: CASSGETGANVLTF; DNA: TGTGCCAGCAGTGGAGAGACAGGGGCCAACGTCCTGACTTTC
D: NA; V: TRBV20-1; J: TRBJ1-1; size: few; CDR3: CSAFRNGNTEAFF; DNA: TGCAGTGCTTTCAGGAACGGGAACACTGAAGCTTTCTTT
D: NA; V: TRBV10-3; J: TRBJ1-6; size: few; CDR3: CAISDGRYSPLHF; DNA: TGTGCCATCAGTGACGGCCGGTATTCACCCCTCCACTTT
D: TRBD1; V: TRBV7-9; J: TRBJ1-2; size: NA; CDR3: CASRSTGGNYGYTF; DNA: TGTGCCAGCAGGTCCACAGGGGGCAACTATGGCTACACCTTC
D: NA; V: TRBV19; J: TRBJ2-3; size: few; CDR3: CASSIRVLGGTDTQYF; DNA: TGTGCCAGTAGTATCCGGGTGCTCGGGGGCACAGATACGCAGTATTTT
D: TRBD1; V: TRBV6-2/TRBV6-3; J: TRBJ2-3; size: NA; CDR3: CASSYRGRNSDTQYF; DNA: TGTGCCAGCAGTTACAGGGGGCGGAATTCAGATACGCAGTATTTT
D: NA; V: TRBV27; J: TRBJ2-1; size: many; CDR3: CASSFGQGYNEQFF; DNA: TGTGCCAGCAGTTTTGGGCAGGGATACAATGAGCAGTTCTTC
D: NA; V: TRBV3-1; J: TRBJ1-2; size: few; CDR3: CASSQDRLRAQNYGYTF; DNA: TGTGCCAGCAGCCAAGATAGGCTGAGAGCTCAAAACTATGGCTACACCTTC
D: NA; V: TRBV15; J: TRBJ1-3; size: NA; CDR3: CATTTGRLGNTIYF; DNA: TGTGCCACCACCACGGGGCGGCTGGGAAACACCATATATTTT
D: NA; V: TRBV11-2; J: TRBJ2-1; size: few; CDR3: CASSLRSASIYNEQFF; DNA: TGTGCCAGCAGCTTACGATCAGCTTCTATCTACAATGAGCAGTTCTTC